The 9 T cell receptor beta chains reported below all come from one sample, sequenced in a study of regulatory T cells in long-lasting Graves disease. As to time point: persistent/refractory GD, antithyroid drugs over 5 years with positive TRAb. Extracted PBMC RNA gave rise to the TCR library. Assembly of TCR beta libraries relied on iRepertoire HTBI primers together with Arm-PCR of CDR3 regions. TCRdb processed the multiplex PCR reads anew with MiXCR; each CDR3 protein has one entry. The repertoire includes about 450,000 distinct CDR3 sequences, about a quarter of them detected once, and about 27% sits in the top ten. The sample here was peripheral blood mononuclear cells (PBMCs), taken when the disease was refractory, from a patient treated with antithyroid drugs. The receptors shown here come from a female donor with Graves disease.

The sample holds a few counts of this clonotype. This chain joins TRBV29-1 and TRBJ2-5; 7 bases match TRBD1. The germline V gene encodes CDR1 SQVTM and CDR2 ANQGSEA. The trim removed 4 bases at V and 0 bases at J, leaving 17 bases unmatched. This CDR3 is 18 amino acids long. The CDR3 DNA follows: TGCAGCGTTGTGGTTTTTGGATGGGGACAGAACTACCAAGAGACCCAGTACTTC. Translation gives CSVVVFGWGQNYQETQYF.

This chain uses TRBV19 with TRBJ2-7; 11 bases are shared with TRBD2. CDR1 LNHDA and CDR2 SQIVND come from the germline V gene (reference sequence). The CDR3 covers 15 residues. V was pared by 4 bases and J by 3 bases, with 5 bases of the junction left unmatched. CDR3 coding DNA: TGTGCCAGTAGTACATCTAGCGGGAGGAGCTACGAGCAGTACTTC. Translated, it gives CASSTSSGRSYEQYF.

The rearrangement uses TRBV5-1 and TRBJ1-1; 10 bases are a match to TRBD1. Germline-derived CDR1 and CDR2 are SGHRS and YFSETQ. V dropped 4 bases and J dropped 3; count of bases not matched to a gene: 3. The length of the CDR3 is 14 residues. The CDR3 coding sequence is TGCGCCAGCAGCCGGGACAGGGGCGACACTGAAGCTTTCTTT. Amino acids: CASSRDRGDTEAFF.

This clonotype has at least ten counts. The rearrangement links TRBV6-1 to TRBJ1-1, with D possibly matching TRBD1 (5 bases). Germline V lookup: CDR1 MNHNS, CDR2 SASEGT. The germline V and J ends were trimmed by 3 bases and 3 bases, with 11 bases remaining between them. The CDR3 extends over 14 amino acids. CDR3 protein: CASSELREYTEAFF. The CDR3 bases are TGTGCCAGCAGTGAGCTCAGGGAGTACACTGAAGCTTTCTTT.

The V and J genes are TRBV6-2 or TRBV6-3 and TRBJ2-3, with 8 bases identical to TRBD2. In germline, CDR1 is MNHEY, CDR2 SVGEGT. The CDR3 covers 15 residues. The trim removed 7 bases at V and 1 base at J, leaving 7 bases unmatched. The CDR3 DNA reads TGTGCCAGCAATTCAGCGGGAGCCCGCACAGATACGCAGTATTTT. Translating it yields CASNSAGARTDTQYF.

The V call is TRBV3-1, the J call TRBJ2-7; 8 nucleotides agree with TRBD2. This CDR3 has 19 residues. Germline CDR1 is LGHDT and CDR2 is YNNKEL (reference sequence). J gave up 4 bases and V 2 bases, and 19 bases lay outside the gene matches. The CDR3 coding sequence is TGTGCCAGCAGCCAACTCACCGGGACTAGTCTAACGAACCGTTACGAGCAGTACTTC. Its translation is CASSQLTGTSLTNRYEQYF.

There are a few counts of this clonotype. The V gene is TRBV4-3, the J gene TRBJ2-7; TRBD2 might be the D (5 bases). This CDR3 has 15 residues. Trimming removed 0 bases from V and 3 bases from J, with 12 bases in between. Germline CDR1 and CDR2: LGHNA and YSLEER. CDR3: CASSQDRYGGYEQYF. CDR3 bases: TGCGCCAGCAGCCAAGATCGATATGGAGGCTACGAGCAGTACTTC.

This clonotype has a single count. The chain links TRBV20-1 to TRBJ1-1; D gene unclear. V lost 0 bases, J lost 1 base, and 3 bases lay in between. The V gene's germline CDR1 is DFQATT and CDR2 SNEGSKA (reference sequence). CDR3 size: 12 residues. In DNA, the CDR3 is TGCAGTGCTAGAGACTGGAACACTGAAGCTTTCTTT. This codes for CSARDWNTEAFF.

This clonotype was found many times. The chain links TRBV2 to TRBJ1-5, with D unclear. Per the germline V gene, CDR1 is SNHLY and CDR2 is FYNNEI. This CDR3 contains 15 residues. V shed 1 base and J shed 0 bases, with 7 bases lying between them. The CDR3 spells CASSEGGGSNQPQHF. The DNA of the CDR3 is TGTGCCAGCAGTGAAGGGGGTGGTAGCAATCAGCCCCAGCATTTT.